This T cell receptor (beta chain) is drawn from a study of blood T cell repertoires in COVID-19. The wider study: Samples taken during acute and convalescent COVID-19 were collected in the United States, Italy and Spain. T cells, B-cell-depleted T cells, or PBMCs provided the cDNA or gDNA that served as material.

Participants were aged about 18 to 89 years from 24 US areas. Donors in Cohort 3 who had recovered were those with two negative PCRs, healthcare professional clearance, or resolution of their symptoms. The CDR3 covers 16 residues. The V gene end was trimmed by 5 bases and the J gene end by 3 bases; junction bases not matched to a gene: 6. Germline CDR1 reads MGHDK; CDR2 reads SYGVNS. Clones were sequenced by immunoSEQ multiplex PCR, and TCRdb holds only the in-frame ones, with some missing. The sample holds 130,000 to 150,000 clones, 70% to 85% seen once. Sequenced material: PBMCs or T cells enriched from blood (not recorded which). The V and J genes are TRBV25-1 and TRBJ2-5; the match to TRBD2 covers 13 bases. The TCR was taken from a middle-aged man who had recovered from COVID-19. CDR3 protein: CASSPHTSGGEETQYF. The CDR3 coding sequence is TGTGCCAGCAGTCCCCACACTAGCGGGGGGGAAGAGACCCAGTACTTC.